One and the same sample provided the 15 T cell receptor beta chains below, sequenced in a study of blood T cell repertoires in COVID-19. Data came from immunoSEQ multiplex PCR; TCRdb stores just in-frame clones and leaves some out. This table has about 100,000 clones, 70% to 90% appearing once. Sequenced input: peripheral blood. The receptors come from a middle-aged man with active COVID-19.

The rearrangement uses TRBV13 and TRBJ2-3; tentatively, D is TRBD2 (6 bases). Germline V gene sequence: CDR1 PRHDT, CDR2 FYEKMQ (reference sequence). V lost 4 bases, J lost 4 bases, and 18 bases lay in between. The CDR3 spans 16 residues. CDR3 loop: CASSWFRGTSSDTQYF. As DNA, the CDR3 is TGTGCCAGCAGCTGGTTTCGGGGGACTTCATCAGATACGCAGTATTTT.

This clone showed up just once. The chain carries TRBV19 and TRBJ2-6; weak D call: TRBD1 (5 bases). V dropped 2 bases and J dropped 2 bases, with 7 bases sitting between them. The CDR3 totals 15 residues. Looked up from germline, CDR1 is LNHDA and CDR2 is SQIVND (reference sequence). CDR3 sequence (DNA): TGTGCCAGTAGTATATCAGGGCCTGGGGCCAACGTCCTGACTTTC. It specifies CASSISGPGANVLTF.

This rearrangement joins TRBV6-5 to TRBJ2-7, with D possibly matching TRBD1 (6 bases). The germline V gene has CDR1 MNHEY and CDR2 SVGAGI. Trimming took off 5 bases at V and 7 bases at J, with 12 bases between the two ends. The CDR3 has 12 amino acids. In DNA form, the CDR3 reads TGTGCCAGCAGTACAGGGAGTAGGGAGCAGTACTTC. Its translation: CASSTGSREQYF.

V gene TRBV3-1 (or the pseudogene TRBV3-2) combines with J gene TRBJ1-3, with D perhaps TRBD1 (6 bases). Trimming left V 6 bases short and J 4 bases short, with 19 bases between. From germline, CDR1 is LGHDT and CDR2 YNNKEL (reference sequence). The CDR3 sequence is 16 residues long. The CDR3 region has the DNA TGTGCCAGCAGACCGTCGACAGGTCTAGGCGGAAACACCATATATTTT. Translating it yields CASRPSTGLGGNTIYF.

The sample holds a few counts of this clone. The genes are TRBV6-6 and TRBJ1-1; D is uncertain. Germline lookup yields CDR1 MNHNY and CDR2 SVGAGI (reference sequence). V lost 2 bases and J 0 bases, leaving 7 bases between the germline ends. The CDR3 is 14 residues long. The chain's CDR3 is CASSYGRMNTEAFF. CDR3 DNA sequence: TGTGCCAGCAGTTACGGCCGAATGAACACTGAAGCTTTCTTT.

The chain links TRBV7-9 to TRBJ1-1; D perhaps matches TRBD1 (5 bases). The CDR3 length is 14 residues. From germline, CDR1 is SEHNR and CDR2 FQNEAQ (reference sequence). V gave up 4 bases and J gave up 3 bases, with 12 bases separating them. The CDR3 here is CASSSQGGDTEAFF. In nucleotides, the CDR3 is TGTGCCAGCAGCTCCCAGGGAGGGGACACTGAAGCTTTCTTT.

The chain is built from TRBV2 and TRBJ1-1, with D unclear. Germline CDR1 and CDR2: SNHLY and FYNNEI. The CDR3 runs to 11 residues. Trimming removed 9 bases at V and 0 bases at J, with 5 bases between. As DNA, the CDR3 is TGTGCCAGTGAGTTGAACACTGAAGCTTTCTTT. This translates into CASELNTEAFF.

J is TRBJ2-5 and V is TRBV7-6, with TRBD1 identical over 7 bases. Trimming cost V 5 bases and J 5 bases; bases outside gene matches: 11. Germline CDR1 is SGHVS and CDR2 is FNYEAQ. The CDR3 loop spans 15 amino acids. CDR3 bases: TGTGCCAGCAGCCTCTTTCCGACAGGGAAGGAGACCCAGTACTTC. Its translation: CASSLFPTGKETQYF.

The chain links TRBV7-9 to TRBJ2-7; a weak D match, TRBD1 (6 bases). V was shortened by 2 bases and J by 2 bases, with 10 bases between the two germline ends. From germline, CDR1 is SEHNR and CDR2 FQNEAQ (reference sequence). The CDR3 loop spans 14 amino acids. The CDR3 protein is CASSLNRDTYEQYF. DNA of the CDR3: TGTGCCAGCAGCTTAAACAGGGATACCTACGAGCAGTACTTC.

The J gene is TRBJ2-3, the V gene TRBV27, with D unresolved. The germline CDR1 and CDR2 sequences are MNHEY and SMNVEV (reference sequence). The CDR3 loop spans 14 amino acids. Trimming stripped 5 bases from V and 4 bases from J, with 13 bases between. CDR3 sequence: CASSTSVTPDTQYF. The CDR3 region has the DNA TGTGCCAGCAGTACCAGTGTTACCCCAGATACGCAGTATTTT.

The J gene is TRBJ2-7, the V gene TRBV27, with 8 bases matching TRBD2. Germline V CDR1 and CDR2: MNHEY, SMNVEV (reference sequence). The trim removed 5 bases at V and 7 bases at J, leaving 13 bases unmatched. This CDR3 comprises 15 residues. The CDR3 here is CASSRGSSGPREQYF. For the CDR3, the DNA is TGTGCCAGCAGTCGAGGATCTAGCGGGCCTCGGGAGCAGTACTTC.

The rearrangement uses TRBV30 and TRBJ2-7; TRBD1 matches 8 bases. Trimming took 7 bases from V and 2 from J; bases not matched to a gene: 4. The CDR3 is made up of 12 amino acids. Germline loops: CDR1 GTSNPN, CDR2 SVGIG (reference sequence). DNA for the CDR3: TGTGCCTTCGGGACAGGCACCTACGAGCAGTACTTC. This sequence encodes CAFGTGTYEQYF.

This clone was seen a few times. The chain carries TRBV30 and TRBJ1-6; possible D gene TRBD1, 5 bases. There are 14 residues in the CDR3. The V and J ends lost 1 base and 5 bases respectively, with 9 bases between them. Germline V gives CDR1 GTSNPN, CDR2 SVGIG (reference sequence). The CDR3 nucleotides are TGTGCCTGGAGTGCCTGGGGGGATAATTCACCCCTCCACTTT. It codes for CAWSAWGDNSPLHF.

The chain combines TRBV5-4 with TRBJ1-1; 10 nucleotides align to TRBD1. There are 14 residues in the CDR3. V lost 4 bases, J lost 6 bases, and 6 bases stayed unmatched. The germline CDR1 and CDR2 sequences are SGHNT and YYREEE (reference sequence). This CDR3 is CASSLTDRGAEAFF. CDR3 DNA: TGTGCCAGCAGCCTTACGGACAGGGGGGCTGAAGCTTTCTTT. Full variable domain (rest looked up from reference TRBV5-4 and TRBJ1-1): ETGVTQSPTHLIKTRGQQVTLRCSSQSGHNTVSWYQQALGQGPQFIFQYYREEENGRGNFPPRFSGLQFPNYSSELNVNALELDDSALYLCASSLTDRGAEAFFGQGTRLTVV.

The rearrangement uses TRBV19 and TRBJ2-4; tentative D call: TRBD1 (6 bases). Germline loops: CDR1 LNHDA, CDR2 SQIVND (reference sequence). This CDR3 region has 15 residues. Between the trimmed V and J ends, which lost 4 bases and 0 bases, there was a span of 10 bases. CDR3 sequence (DNA): TGTGCCAGTAGTACGGGACAACTAGCCAAAAACATTCAGTACTTC. This translates into CASSTGQLAKNIQYF.